This is a list of T cell receptor beta chains from one sample in a study of blood T cell repertoires in COVID-19. The assay was immunoSEQ multiplex PCR, and TCRdb's table has in-frame clones only and misses some. Of about 150,000 clones in the sample, over 80% were seen once. Material for sequencing was PBMCs or T cells enriched from blood (not recorded which). The receptors come from a man in his sixties or seventies who had been exposed to COVID-19. CDR3s include the opening cysteine and the closing phenylalanine or tryptophan. The order of the fields is D gene, clone size, J gene, V gene, CDR3 DNA, CDR3 protein. A D gene is named only where the DNA matches it firmly. Clone size is not always given. Where it is, it says once, few, many or a class for expanded clones.

>NA|NA|TRBJ2-7|TRBV27
TGTGCCAGCAGCTCACCCGGGACCTACGAGCAGTACTTC
CASSSPGTYEQYF
>TRBD1|NA|TRBJ1-5|TRBV28
TGTGCCAGCAGGACCCTGACAGGGGGTTTCACTCAGCCCCAGCATTTT
CASRTLTGGFTQPQHF
>NA|NA|TRBJ1-2|TRBV3-1/TRBV3-2
TGTGCCAGCAGCCCCCTCCCGGGCGGGAGGTATGGCTACACCTTC
CASSPLPGGRYGYTF
>NA|few|TRBJ1-1|TRBV6-5
TGTGCCAGCAGTTTTACCACGGGTGGGAACACTGAAGCTTTCTTT
CASSFTTGGNTEAFF
>NA|NA|TRBJ2-7|TRBV5-1
TGCGCCAGCAGCGCTCAACTCGGACAGACCTACGAGCAGTACTTC
CASSAQLGQTYEQYF
>TRBD1|NA|TRBJ1-1|TRBV18
TGTGCCAGCGCCGGACAGGGGGCGATCTGGGCTTTCTTT
CASAGQGAIWAFF
>TRBD2|once|TRBJ2-7|TRBV9
TGTGCCAGCAGCCCGCTAGCGGGAGAGGGCGAGCAGTACTTC
CASSPLAGEGEQYF
>NA|NA|TRBJ2-7|TRBV3-1/TRBV3-2
TGTGCCAGCAGCCCTTCCAGGGGTTTGGCCTACGAGCAGTACTTC
CASSPSRGLAYEQYF
>TRBD1|NA|TRBJ1-5|TRBV19
TGTGCCAGTAGTACGCCGACAGGGAATAGCAATCAGCCCCAGCATTTT
CASSTPTGNSNQPQHF
>TRBD1|NA|TRBJ1-2|TRBV19
TGTGCCAGTAGTATCTCCATCGGGACAGTTTGGGGGAATGGCTACACCTTC
CASSISIGTVWGNGYTF
>NA|NA|TRBJ2-7|TRBV6-5
TGTGCCAGCAGTTACTCACGGGGTTCCGAGCAGTACTTC
CASSYSRGSEQYF
>TRBD2|NA|TRBJ2-1|TRBV28
TGTGCCAGCAGTTGGACTAGCGTAAATGAGCAGTTCTTC
CASSWTSVNEQFF
>NA|NA|TRBJ1-2|TRBV5-4
TGTGCCAGCAGCTTGAAAGTTGGCCGCCTCGGGGATGTGAGAGGCTACACCTTC
CASSLKVGRLGDVRGYTF
>TRBD2|NA|TRBJ2-1|TRBV6-5
TGTGCCAGCAGTTACCTCGGGGGGAGCTCCTACAATGAGCAGTTCTTC
CASSYLGGSSYNEQFF
>NA|NA|TRBJ1-5|TRBV19
TGTGCCAGTAGTTCCCCAGGACGGGGGTACAATCAGCCCCAGCATTTT
CASSSPGRGYNQPQHF
>NA|NA|TRBJ1-5|TRBV3-1/TRBV3-2
TGTGCCAGCAGCCAAGCAGGGGTTGGGGGCAATCAGCCCCAGCATTTT
CASSQAGVGGNQPQHF
>NA|NA|TRBJ1-2|TRBV19
TGTGCCAGTAGTATACCAGGCTATGGCTACACCTTC
CASSIPGYGYTF
>NA|NA|TRBJ2-2|TRBV7-6
TGTGCCAGCAGCTTTGGCGGTCCGAACACCGGGGAGCTGTTTTTT
CASSFGGPNTGELFF
>TRBD1|NA|TRBJ1-2|TRBV5-1
TGCGCCAGCAAGGACCCCCACAGGGGTATTTCTGGCTACACCTTC
CASKDPHRGISGYTF
>TRBD2|once|TRBJ2-3|TRBV5-1
TGCGCCAGCAGCTTGGCGACTAGCGGCGTTCCAGATACGCAGTATTTT
CASSLATSGVPDTQYF
>NA|NA|TRBJ2-7|TRBV20-1
TGCAGTGCTAGTGGCGGGGGCAGCTATGGGCAGTACTTC
CSASGGGSYGQYF
>TRBD1|NA|TRBJ2-1|TRBV2
TGTGCCAACCCGGGACAGGACTCGAATGAGCAGTTCTTC
CANPGQDSNEQFF